What follows are 10 T cell receptor beta chains derived from one specimen sequenced in a study of cytomegalovirus exposure and HLA in healthy donors. PCR primers comprised 60 Vbeta and 13 Jbeta primers. Only in-frame clones appear in the TCRdb table, and some are missing; sequencing was by immunoSEQ multiplex PCR. The sample yields 80,000 or so clones, around 76% seen once. The sequenced sample consisted of PBMCs. The receptors were gathered from a male donor in good health and CMV-seropositive.

The chain joins TRBV4-2 to TRBJ2-7; 7 bases agree with TRBD2. CDR1 is LGHNA and CDR2 is YNFKEQ in the germline V gene. V gave up 1 base and J gave up 2 bases; unmatched junction bases: 8. This CDR3 has 16 residues. CDR3 sequence (DNA): TGTGCCAGCAGCCAAGTGGTGTCTAGCGGCGCCTACGAGCAGTACTTC. This sequence encodes CASSQVVSSGAYEQYF.

This clone was seen just once. V usage is TRBV19 and J usage is TRBJ2-5, with TRBD2 matching 12 bases. The J segment lost 4 bases and the V segment lost 1 base, leaving 1 base of the junction unmatched. The CDR3 is 15 amino acids. The germline CDR1 and CDR2 sequences are LNHDA and SQIVND (reference sequence). The DNA of the CDR3 is TGTGCCAGTAGTATAGGGACTAGCGGGGTAGAGACCCAGTACTTC. This codes for CASSIGTSGVETQYF.

This clone was recorded once. The chain joins TRBV7-3 to TRBJ1-6, with D possibly matching TRBD1 (6 bases). The V gene lost 2 bases and the J gene lost 7 bases, with 6 bases spanning the gap. This CDR3 has 13 residues. The germline V gene has CDR1 SGHTA and CDR2 FQGTGA. The CDR3 DNA reads as TGTGCCAGCAGCTTAGGGACAAATTCACCCCTCCACTTT. Its translation is CASSLGTNSPLHF.

This clone has just a few counts. The chain uses TRBV5-1 and TRBJ2-7; no clear D. This CDR3 region has 13 residues. Looked up from germline, CDR1 is SGHRS and CDR2 is YFSETQ. Trimming removed 1 base from V and 2 bases from J, with 7 bases in between. The CDR3 is CASSLSTAYEQYF. CDR3 sequence (DNA): TGCGCCAGCAGCTTGAGCACCGCCTACGAGCAGTACTTC.

The rearrangement joins TRBV27 to TRBJ1-5; 7 bases align to TRBD1. V shed 3 bases and J 6 bases; nucleotides not matched to a gene: 11. CDR1 is MNHEY and CDR2 is SMNVEV in the germline V gene (reference sequence). The CDR3 consists of 16 residues. The DNA for the CDR3 is TGTGCCAGCAGTTTGGCCTCCTCAGGGGGATCTCAGCCCCAGCATTTT. Its protein product is CASSLASSGGSQPQHF.

As to this clone: The junction differs from germline at one of its ends, possibly a read error. The chain links TRBV20-1 to TRBJ1-5, with no clear D. CDR1 and CDR2 from the germline V gene are DFQATT and SNEGSKA (reference sequence). The CDR3 totals 10 residues. CDR3 residues: CSARRGRVIF. The CDR3, as DNA: TGCAGTGCTAGAAGAGGGAGAGTGATTTTT.

The V gene is TRBV5-1, the J gene TRBJ2-3; possible D gene TRBD2, 6 bases. V was pared by 0 bases and J by 6 bases, with 11 bases between. Germline V gene sequence: CDR1 SGHRS, CDR2 YFSETQ. This CDR3 spans 14 amino acids. CDR3 nucleotides: TGCGCCAGCAGCTTGGAGACTAGAGGGGATACGCAGTATTTT. Amino acid sequence: CASSLETRGDTQYF.

CDR3 loop: CASSMGPLTGTSFQPQHF. In DNA form, the CDR3 reads TGTGCCAGTAGTATGGGCCCGCTAACAGGGACCTCGTTTCAGCCCCAGCATTTT. The chain has TRBV19 and TRBJ1-5; tentative D call: TRBD1 (6 bases). CDR3 size: 18 residues. The germline V gene encodes CDR1 LNHDA and CDR2 SQIVND (reference sequence). Trimming removed 3 bases at V and 6 bases at J, with 24 bases between. Looking up the rest from reference TRBV19 and TRBJ1-5 gives the full variable domain: DGGITQSPKYLFRKEGQNVTLSCEQNLNHDAMYWYRQDPGQGLRLIYYSQIVNDFQKGDIAEGYSVSREKKESFPLTVTSAQKNPTAFYLCASSMGPLTGTSFQPQHFGDGTRLSIL.

The gene calls are TRBV19 and TRBJ2-5, with a weak D call TRBD2 (5 bases). The end of the DNA fits TRBJ2-7 better, so the J call may be wrong. The CDR3 is 14 residues long. Germline loops: CDR1 LNHDA, CDR2 SQIVND (reference sequence). The CDR3 region is CASSTVQRSYEQYF. The CDR3 region has the DNA TGTGCCAGTAGTACAGTACAGCGGTCCTACGAGCAGTACTTC.

The V call is TRBV18, the J call TRBJ2-7; D uncertain. V gave up 5 bases and J gave up 0 bases, with 11 bases separating them. The CDR3 is 14 amino acids. Germline V gene data show CDR1 as KGHSH and CDR2 as LQKENI. CDR3 loop: CASSKAGNSYEQYF. DNA of the CDR3: TGTGCCAGCTCAAAGGCAGGAAACTCCTACGAGCAGTACTTC.